Listed here is a single T cell receptor beta chain. Its specific antigen is unknown. Base qualities are not recorded, but no much larger clone differs from it by a single base. This specimen comes from a study of patients and donors after allogeneic stem cell transplantation (dated by TCRdb to about 2020). The CDR3 has 14 amino acids, counting the end cysteine and phenylalanine. CDR3 DNA only is kept here, 42 bases in frame from base 1. V loses 3 bases, J loses 5 bases, and the germline ends lie 16 bases apart. Via the germline V gene (reference sequence), CDR1 is DFQATT and CDR2 SNEGSKA. The receptor library was made with RT-PCR. These reads were obtained on a NextSeq 550. Using fastp trimming at Q25 and MiXCR clonotype assembly, TCRdb reanalyzed the public sequencing data and kept in-frame beta chains. Here each entry gathers all rows of one CDR3 protein and keeps the most common genes and DNA. For this sample there are approximately 410,000 distinct CDR3 sequences; around 16% appear just once. The biggest ten clones account for roughly 7% of the sample.

This sequence originates from a human donor who was either an allogeneic HSCT recipient or a stem cell or donor lymphocyte infusion donor (not recorded which). It is not recorded whose cells these are; they may come from a transplant donor. The sequencing sample was made of blood, either unsorted or a sorted T cell fraction (not recorded which). The V gene is TRBV20-1 and the J gene is TRBJ2-5, and perhaps TRBD2 as D gene, on 6 matching bases. The CDR3 reads CSARAIGGTETQYF. The nucleotides are TGCAGTGCTAGGGCGATCGGGGGAACTGAGACCCAGTACTTC.